This T cell receptor (beta chain) emerged from a study of T-cell reconstitution after alpha-beta-depleted transplantation in children. It was with unique molecular identifiers that the TCRbeta library was prepared. Using its own MiXCR run on the PCR reads, TCRdb lists one record per CDR3 protein. The sample has nearly 550,000 distinct CDR3 sequences, about 16% seen once. The source of this sequence is a human donor who donated a stem cell graft to a child with acute lymphoblastic leukemia. The sample in question was PBMCs from the stem cell graft donor, obtained from the stem cell graft.

CDR3 in amino acids: CASSQALSSGEQYF. The CDR3 nucleotides read TGCGCCAGCAGCCAAGCTTTATCCTCAGGGGAGCAGTACTTC. The V call is TRBV4-1, the J call TRBJ2-7; maybe TRBD1 (5 bases). This CDR3 spans 14 amino acids. Per the germline V gene, CDR1 is MGHRA and CDR2 is YSYEKL. The V and J ends lost 1 base and 7 bases respectively, with 14 bases between them.